This T cell receptor (beta chain) was obtained from a study of T cell responses to AZD1222 COVID-19 vaccine. The germline V gene has CDR1 SGHNT and CDR2 YENEEA. This CDR3 comprises 15 residues. This clone was seen just once. A junction boundary mismatches the germline segment, possibly from a read error. Assay used: immunoSEQ multiplex PCR; TCRdb lists only in-frame clones, some missing. The profile shows about 99,000 clones, nearly 90% of them singletons. The chain employs TRBV11-3 and TRBJ2-3, with unresolved D. The sample was peripheral blood, taken on day 0 of AZD1222 vaccination. This clonotype originated in an adult in good health. The CDR3 protein is CASSLDGTLRDTQYF. CDR3 nucleotide sequence: TGTGCCAGCAGCCTAGATGGTACCCTAAGGGATACGCAGTATTTT.